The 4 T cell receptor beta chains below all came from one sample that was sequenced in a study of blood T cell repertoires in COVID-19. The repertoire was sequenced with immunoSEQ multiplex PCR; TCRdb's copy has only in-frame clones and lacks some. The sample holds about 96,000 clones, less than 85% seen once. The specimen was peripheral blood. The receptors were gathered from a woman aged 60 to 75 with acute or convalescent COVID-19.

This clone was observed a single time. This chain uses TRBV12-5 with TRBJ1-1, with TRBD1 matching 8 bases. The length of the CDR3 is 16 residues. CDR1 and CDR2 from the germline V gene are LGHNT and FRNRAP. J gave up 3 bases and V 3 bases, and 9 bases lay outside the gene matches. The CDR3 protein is CASGLPGGPRDTEAFF. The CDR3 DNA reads TGTGCTAGTGGTTTACCAGGGGGCCCGAGGGACACTGAAGCTTTCTTT.

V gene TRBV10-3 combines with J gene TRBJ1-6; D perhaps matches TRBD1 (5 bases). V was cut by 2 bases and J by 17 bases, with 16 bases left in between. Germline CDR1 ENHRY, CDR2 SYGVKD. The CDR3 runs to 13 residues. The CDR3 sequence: CAISERFGGGFHF. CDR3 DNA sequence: TGTGCCATCAGTGAGAGGTTTGGCGGGGGTTTCCACTTT.

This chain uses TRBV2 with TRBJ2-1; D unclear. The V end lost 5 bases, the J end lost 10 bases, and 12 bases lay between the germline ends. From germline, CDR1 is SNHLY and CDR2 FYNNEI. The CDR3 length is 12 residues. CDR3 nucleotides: TGTGCCAGCAGTAAGAGCGTCTCGGAGCAGTTCTTC. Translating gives CASSKSVSEQFF.

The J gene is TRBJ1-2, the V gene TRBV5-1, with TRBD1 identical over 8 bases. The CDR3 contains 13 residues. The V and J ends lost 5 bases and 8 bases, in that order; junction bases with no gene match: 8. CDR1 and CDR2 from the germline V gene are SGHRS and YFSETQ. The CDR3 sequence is CASSPDRVRGYTF. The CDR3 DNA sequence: TGCGCCAGCAGTCCGGACAGGGTTCGCGGCTACACCTTC.